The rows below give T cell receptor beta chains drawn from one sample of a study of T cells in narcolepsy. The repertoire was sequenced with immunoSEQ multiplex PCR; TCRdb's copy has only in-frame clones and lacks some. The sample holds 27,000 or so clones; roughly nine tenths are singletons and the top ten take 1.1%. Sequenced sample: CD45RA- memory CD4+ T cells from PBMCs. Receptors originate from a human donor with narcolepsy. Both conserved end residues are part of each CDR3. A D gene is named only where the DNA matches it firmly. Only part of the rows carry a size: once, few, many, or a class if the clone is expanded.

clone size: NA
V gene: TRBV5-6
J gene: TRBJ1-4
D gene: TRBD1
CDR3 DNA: TGTGCCAGCAGCTGGATGGACAGGGGTAAAGATAAACTGTTTTTT
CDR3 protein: CASSWMDRGKDKLFF

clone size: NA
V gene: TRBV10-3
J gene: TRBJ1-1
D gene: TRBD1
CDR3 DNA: TGTGCCACCGCGGACAGGGAAAACACTGAAGCTTTCTTT
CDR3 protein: CATADRENTEAFF

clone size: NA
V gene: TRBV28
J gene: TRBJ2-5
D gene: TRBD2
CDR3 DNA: TGTGCCAGCATCCCTAGCGGGGAAGAGACCCAGTACTTC
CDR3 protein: CASIPSGEETQYF

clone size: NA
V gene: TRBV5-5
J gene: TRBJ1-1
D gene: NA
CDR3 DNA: TGTGCCAGCAGCTCCAGGGACATGAACACTGAAGCTTTCTTT
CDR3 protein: CASSSRDMNTEAFF

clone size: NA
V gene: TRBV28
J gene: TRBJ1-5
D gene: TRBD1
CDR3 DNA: TGTGCCAGCAGTGTAAACAGGGGTCCCTATAGCAATCAGCCCCAGCATTTT
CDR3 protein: CASSVNRGPYSNQPQHF

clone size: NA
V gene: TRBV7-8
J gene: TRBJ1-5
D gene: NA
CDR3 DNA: TGTGCCAGCAGACGGACTGAAGGGAGCAATCAGCCCCAGCATTTT
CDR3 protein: CASRRTEGSNQPQHF

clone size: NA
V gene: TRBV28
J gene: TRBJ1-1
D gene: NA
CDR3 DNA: TGTGCCAGCAGTCTCGGACAGTTAGAAGCTTTCTTT
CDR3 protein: CASSLGQLEAFF

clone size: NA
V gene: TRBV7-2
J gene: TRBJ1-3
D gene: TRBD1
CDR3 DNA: TGTGCCAGCTCTCCCACCACGACAGGGGCCTCTGGAAACACCATATATTTT
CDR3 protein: CASSPTTTGASGNTIYF

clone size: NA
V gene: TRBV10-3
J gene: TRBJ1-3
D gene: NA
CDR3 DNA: TGTGCCATCAGTTCTAGGGTTGGTGGAAACACCATATATTTT
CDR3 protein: CAISSRVGGNTIYF

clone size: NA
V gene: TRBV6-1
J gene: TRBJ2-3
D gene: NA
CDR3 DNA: TGTGCCAGCAGTGGAAATGGGGATACGCAGTATTTT
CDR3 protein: CASSGNGDTQYF

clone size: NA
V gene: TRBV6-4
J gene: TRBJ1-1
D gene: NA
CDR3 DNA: TGTGCCAGCAGTGCAGAGGAGAACACTGAAGCTTTCTTT
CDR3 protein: CASSAEENTEAFF

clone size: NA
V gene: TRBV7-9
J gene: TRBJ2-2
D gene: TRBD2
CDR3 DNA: TGTGCCAGCAGCTTGTCCAGCGGGGGTCATAGAGAGCTGTTTTTT
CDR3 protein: CASSLSSGGHRELFF

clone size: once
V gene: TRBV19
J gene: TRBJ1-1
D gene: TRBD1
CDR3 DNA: TGTGCCAGTAGTGAACAGGGGGAAGCTTTCTTT
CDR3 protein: CASSEQGEAFF

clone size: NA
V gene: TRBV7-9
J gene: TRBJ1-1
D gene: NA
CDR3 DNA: TGTGCCAGCAGCTTACCCCGCGGGGCAGGGCTGAACACTGAAGCTTTCTTT
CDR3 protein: CASSLPRGAGLNTEAFF

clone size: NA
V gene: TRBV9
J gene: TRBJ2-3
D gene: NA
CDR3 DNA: TGTGCCAGCAGCGGCCGTGATATGGTGGGGGGTACGCAGTATTTT
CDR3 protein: CASSGRDMVGGTQYF

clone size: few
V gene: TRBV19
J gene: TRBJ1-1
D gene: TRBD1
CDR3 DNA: TGTGCCAGTAGGGGACAGGGCGCTGAAGCTTTCTTT
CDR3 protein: CASRGQGAEAFF